This T cell receptor beta chain was recorded in a study of cytomegalovirus exposure and HLA in healthy donors. Looking at the study overall: Unique TCR beta sequences numbering approximately 120 million came from 150 million to 200 million T cells in an earlier analysis. Of all 400 or so donors who were genotyped, 81% belonged to the Caucasian-associated ancestry cluster.

The CDR3 loop spans 14 amino acids. V lost 2 bases and J 6 bases, leaving 12 bases between the germline ends. Per the germline V gene, CDR1 is MNHEY and CDR2 is SMNVEV (reference sequence). The primer mix had 60 Vbeta and 13 Jbeta primers. Using immunoSEQ multiplex PCR, the repertoire was profiled, and TCRdb retains in-frame clones only, with some absent. The sample has around 200,000 clones, around three quarters seen once. The receptor was isolated from a woman aged 25 to 39 in good health and CMV-seropositive. The V gene is TRBV27, the J gene TRBJ2-3; maybe TRBD1 (6 bases). The sequenced material came from PBMCs. CDR3 residues: CASSLTGIMDTQYF. The CDR3 region has the DNA TGTGCCAGCAGTTTAACAGGGATAATGGATACGCAGTATTTT.